This note documents a single T cell receptor (beta chain) sequence. Its cognate antigen is unknown. This CDR3 region has 15 residues. V was clipped by 4 bases and J by 8 bases; unmatched bases: 9. The entry originates in a study of T-cell reconstitution after alpha-beta-depleted transplantation in children. Unique molecular identifiers featured in how the TCRbeta library was prepared. TCRdb itself ran the PCR reads through MiXCR, one entry per CDR3 protein. The table includes 190,000 or so distinct CDR3 sequences, around 5.9% detected once. Whole-study results and caveats: Reportedly, only several hundred clones from non-depleted graft cells drove alpha-beta T-cell counts at about two months.

The TCR originated in a girl under three years old with combined immunodeficiency, due to receive a stem cell transplant. This sequence joins TRBV12-3 or TRBV12-4 and TRBJ2-1; 9 bases line up with TRBD2. The sequences come from PBMCs, collected before TCRalphabeta/CD19-depleted stem cell transplant. CDR3 amino acids: CASSYSGGLLDEQFF. As DNA, the CDR3 is TGTGCCAGCAGTTACAGCGGGGGGCTCTTGGATGAGCAGTTCTTC.